This record looks at one T cell receptor beta chain sequence and its context. CDR3 length equals 14 residues. V was shortened by 4 bases and J by 0 bases, with 9 bases between the two germline ends. CDR1 and CDR2 from the germline V gene are KGHSH and LQKENI. This record comes from a study of blood T cell repertoires in COVID-19. Study-wide background: T cells, B-cell-depleted T cells, or PBMCs supplied cDNA or gDNA.

As originally analysed: Amplified reference gene primers provided the basis for estimating nucleated cell counts. The repertoire was sequenced with immunoSEQ multiplex PCR; TCRdb's copy has only in-frame clones and lacks some. From that table come the V and J calls and clone size; the DNA was used to work out D and trimming. The data hold 120,000 or so clones, with roughly three quarters observed a single time. The clonotype comes from a man aged 40-49 years with active or convalescent COVID-19. Sequenced material: peripheral blood. This chain links TRBV18 with TRBJ1-1, with D possibly matching TRBD1 (5 bases). The CDR3 sequence: CASSHGGLNTEAFF. CDR3 sequence (DNA): TGTGCCAGCTCACACGGGGGATTGAACACTGAAGCTTTCTTT.